This TCR beta chain was recovered during a study of blood T cell repertoires in COVID-19. Enrolled through a virtual design, the participants were between roughly 18 and 89 years of age and came from about two dozen US areas. The CDR3 sequence is 15 residues long. V lost 9 bases, J lost 0 bases, and 13 bases lay in between. Germline V CDR1 and CDR2: KGHDR, SFDVKD. The table came from immunoSEQ multiplex PCR; TCRdb's copy has only in-frame clones and leaves some out. The sample contains around 140,000 clones, about 81% of which appear only once. The receptor was derived from a man aged 40-50 years with acute COVID-19. Input material: PBMCs or T cells enriched from blood (not recorded which). The chain is built from TRBV24-1 and TRBJ1-4; no reliable D call. The chain's CDR3 is CATSGQPPTNEKLFF. CDR3 nucleotides: TGTGCCACCTCCGGTCAACCTCCAACTAATGAAAAACTGTTTTTT.